The 27 T cell receptor beta chains below all came from one sample that was sequenced in a study of shared clonotypes between healthy human individuals. The method was immunoSEQ multiplex PCR; TCRdb's version includes in-frame clones alone and lacks a portion of them. The sample records under 150,000 clones, about 67% being singletons. The specimen was memory CD8+ T cells sorted from blood. Subset meaning: CD45RO+ cells pooled with CCR7-negative TemRA cells. All receptors come from a woman between 25 and 40 years old in good health.

Regarding this clone: Given a far larger clone just one base away, this is likely a sequencing read error. Other DNA variants within this sample encode the same CDR3. The chain has TRBV6-4 and TRBJ2-3; D is uncertain. Trimming left V 0 bases short and J 3 bases short, with 13 bases between. CDR3 length: 16 residues. The germline gives CDR1 MRHNA, CDR2 SNTAGT. The CDR3 DNA follows: TGTGCCAGCAGTGACTCGACCGGCGGCCATACAGATACGCAGTATTTT. It translates to CASSDSTGGHTDTQYF.

This clone showed up just a few times. The chain uses TRBV6-6 and TRBJ1-2, with 7 positions matching TRBD1. CDR3 size: 12 residues. Germline assignment: CDR1 MNHNY and CDR2 SVGAGI (reference sequence). V lost 6 bases to trimming and J lost 8 bases; unmatched junction nucleotides: 6. CDR3 in amino acids: CASSTDRVGYTF. The DNA of the CDR3 is TGTGCCAGCAGCACAGACAGGGTCGGCTACACCTTC.

The chain employs TRBV2 and TRBJ2-1, with D perhaps TRBD1 or TRBD2 (5 bases each). Germline V gene sequence: CDR1 SNHLY, CDR2 FYNNEI. This CDR3 is built from 15 residues. The ends were cut back, 4 bases at V and 8 bases at J, with 18 bases in the middle. The DNA for the CDR3 is TGTGCCAGCAGTGCGTGGGGGAAGCAATACGATGAGCAGTTCTTC. This codes for CASSAWGKQYDEQFF.

The chain combines TRBV6-1 with TRBJ1-2, with a possible D match to TRBD1 (5 bases). Trimming stripped 1 base from V and 0 bases from J, with 12 bases between. The germline gives CDR1 MNHNS, CDR2 SASEGT. The CDR3 extends over 16 amino acids. Here the CDR3 DNA reads TGTGCCAGCAGTGAAGGGGCGACAGCAACTAACTATGGCTACACCTTC. Its translation is CASSEGATATNYGYTF.

This clone was seen a single time. In DNA, the CDR3 is TGCGCCAGCAGCTTCGAGGGACTAGACGCTTACGAGCAGTACTTC. This gives the protein CASSFEGLDAYEQYF. The V and J genes are TRBV5-1 and TRBJ2-7; 8 bases line up with TRBD2. CDR3 length equals 15 residues. Losses at the gene ends were 2 bases for V and 4 bases for J; bases not matched to a gene: 8. The germline V gene has CDR1 SGHRS and CDR2 YFSETQ.

V is TRBV13 and J is TRBJ1-5; D ambiguous. The germline V gene has CDR1 PRHDT and CDR2 FYEKMQ (reference sequence). The CDR3 length is 12 residues. Between the trimmed V and J ends, which lost 5 bases and 6 bases, there was a span of 8 bases. CDR3 coding DNA: TGTGCCAGCAGCATAAGGCCTCAGCCCCAGCATTTT. It translates to CASSIRPQPQHF.

The chain combines TRBV9 with TRBJ1-3, with D hard to call. The CDR3 length is 14 residues. Trimming removed 3 bases at V and 1 base at J, with 8 bases between. Looked up from germline, CDR1 is SGDLS and CDR2 is YYNGEE. Written as DNA, the CDR3 is TGTGCCAGCAGCGAGAGGGTATCTGGAAACACCATATATTTT. Amino acids: CASSERVSGNTIYF.

The J gene is TRBJ1-4, the V gene TRBV27; D possibly corresponds to TRBD1 (6 bases). This CDR3 comprises 14 residues. Germline V lookup: CDR1 MNHEY, CDR2 SMNVEV (reference sequence). V dropped 2 bases and J dropped 6 bases, with 10 bases sitting between them. The CDR3: CASSLLRGHEKLFF. For the CDR3, the DNA is TGTGCCAGCAGTTTACTCCGGGGGCATGAAAAACTGTTTTTT.

The chain combines TRBV5-1 with TRBJ1-3; D is possibly TRBD1 (6 bases). The V end was cut by 1 base, the J end by 0 bases, with 8 bases between. The CDR3 sequence is 15 residues long. CDR1 and CDR2 from the germline V gene are SGHRS and YFSETQ. The CDR3 reads CASSLNRDSGNTIYF. DNA of the CDR3: TGCGCCAGCAGCTTGAACAGGGACTCTGGAAACACCATATATTTT.

DNA for the CDR3: TGTGCCAGCAGTGAACAGTCGCAACAGCCCCAGCATTTT. It specifies CASSEQSQQPQHF. The chain carries TRBV5-6 and TRBJ1-5, with D hard to call. Germline CDR1 and CDR2: SGHDT and YYEEEE. The CDR3 length is 13 residues. V lost 5 bases to trimming and J lost 7 bases, with 13 bases between them. Complete variable domain (other parts from reference TRBV5-6 and TRBJ1-5): DAGVTQSPTHLIKTRGQQVTLRCSPKSGHDTVSWYQQALGQGPQFIFQYYEEEERQRGNFPDRFSGHQFPNYSSELNVNALLLGDSALYLCASSEQSQQPQHFGDGTRLSIL.

This chain joins TRBV5-1 and TRBJ2-7; TRBD2 agrees at 12 bases. The CDR3 covers 14 residues. V trimming: 4 bases; J trimming: 3 bases; junction bases outside the gene matches: 2. Germline V lookup: CDR1 SGHRS, CDR2 YFSETQ. In nucleotides, the CDR3 is TGCGCCAGCAGCCTAGCGGGAGGGGGCTACGAGCAGTACTTC. Translated: CASSLAGGGYEQYF.

V and J are TRBV18 and TRBJ2-1, with 9 bases lining up with TRBD2. The germline CDR1 and CDR2 sequences are KGHSH and LQKENI. CDR3 size: 15 residues. V shed 1 base, J shed 10 bases, and the junction held 8 bases outside the gene matches. The CDR3 protein is CASSPLAGGHEEQFF. In nucleotides, the CDR3 is TGTGCCAGCTCACCACTGGCGGGAGGGCACGAGGAGCAGTTCTTC.

The chain carries TRBV19 and TRBJ1-2, with D tentatively TRBD1 (5 bases). Germline loops: CDR1 LNHDA, CDR2 SQIVND (reference sequence). The CDR3 spans 13 residues. The V end was cut by 3 bases, the J end by 3 bases, with 8 bases between. The CDR3 region has the DNA TGTGCCAGTAGTATCCAGGGTTACTATGGCTACACCTTC. Translated: CASSIQGYYGYTF. The full variable domain, in which reference TRBV19 and TRBJ1-2 provide the parts outside the CDR3, is DGGITQSPKYLFRKEGQNVTLSCEQNLNHDAMYWYRQDPGQGLRLIYYSQIVNDFQKGDIAEGYSVSREKKESFPLTVTSAQKNPTAFYLCASSIQGYYGYTFGSGTRLTVV.

The V and J genes are TRBV29-1 and TRBJ2-6; 7 bases align to TRBD1. The CDR3 length is 17 residues. V lost 4 bases and J lost 1; bases outside the gene matches: 10. The germline CDR1 and CDR2 sequences are SQVTM and ANQGSEA. In DNA, the CDR3 is TGCAGCGTTGTCCCGACAGGGCTCTCATCTGGGGCCAACGTCCTGACTTTC. Translating it yields CSVVPTGLSSGANVLTF. The full variable domain, rest sourced from reference TRBV29-1 and TRBJ2-6, is SAVISQKPSRDICQRGTSLTIQCQVDSQVTMMFWYRQQPGQSLTLIATANQGSEATYESGFVIDKFPISRPNLTFSTLTVSNMSPEDSSIYLCSVVPTGLSSGANVLTFGAGSRLTVL.

The chain has TRBV6-4 and TRBJ2-1, with D unresolved. The ends were cut back, 4 bases at V and 0 bases at J, with 4 bases in the middle. From germline, CDR1 is MRHNA and CDR2 SNTAGT. There are 13 residues in the CDR3. CDR3 loop: CASSADSYNEQFF. Written as DNA, the CDR3 is TGTGCCAGCAGTGCGGACTCCTACAATGAGCAGTTCTTC.

The chain links TRBV4-1 to TRBJ1-5; TRBD1 agrees at 7 bases. The length of the CDR3 is 16 residues. Germline trimming cut 3 bases from V and 4 bases from J; bases unmatched to any gene: 9. CDR1 and CDR2 from the germline V gene are MGHRA and YSYEKL. The CDR3 spells CASSHLPRQGNQPQHF. The CDR3 nucleotides read TGCGCCAGCAGCCACCTACCTAGACAGGGAAATCAGCCCCAGCATTTT.

This clone has a single count. This chain joins TRBV5-4 and TRBJ2-1, with D hard to call. Per the germline V gene, CDR1 is SGHNT and CDR2 is YYREEE (reference sequence). V was clipped by 1 base and J by 6 bases, with 8 bases between them. This CDR3 is built from 13 residues. The chain's CDR3 is CASSLTIPNEQFF. In DNA, the CDR3 is TGTGCCAGCAGCTTGACTATACCCAATGAGCAGTTCTTC.

The chain carries TRBV11-2 and TRBJ2-5; perhaps TRBD2 as D (6 bases). The J call could be wrong; TRBJ2-7 is a better fit for the DNA end. Per the germline V gene, CDR1 is SGHAT and CDR2 is FQNNGV. The CDR3 is 13 amino acids. CDR3: CASSFIAAYEQYF. DNA of the CDR3: TGTGCCAGCAGCTTCATAGCGGCCTACGAGCAGTACTTC.

This clone was seen repeatedly, ten times or more. This chain joins TRBV27 and TRBJ2-5; 15 positions agree with TRBD2. The CDR3 is 15 amino acids. Germline V gene data show CDR1 as MNHEY and CDR2 as SMNVEV (reference sequence). J was trimmed by 5 bases and V by 5 bases; bases with no gene match: 3. The CDR3 reads CASSLGTSGRETQYF. As DNA, the CDR3 is TGTGCCAGCAGTCTTGGGACTAGCGGGAGGGAGACCCAGTACTTC.

The chain carries TRBV18 and TRBJ2-1; unclear D gene. The CDR3 length is 18 residues. Trimming stripped 1 base from V and 1 base from J, with 17 bases between. In germline, CDR1 is KGHSH, CDR2 LQKENI. The CDR3, as DNA: TGTGCCAGCTCACCACTTCCTTTTGGGTTCCCTTCCTACAATGAGCAGTTCTTC. It translates to CASSPLPFGFPSYNEQFF.

CDR3: CASSPGTAQETQYF. Here the CDR3 DNA reads TGCGCCAGCAGCCCAGGGACAGCCCAAGAGACCCAGTACTTC. V and J are TRBV4-1 and TRBJ2-5; TRBD1 agrees at 7 bases. This CDR3 has 14 amino acids. Per the germline V gene, CDR1 is MGHRA and CDR2 is YSYEKL. V lost 4 bases, J lost 1 base, and 3 bases stayed unmatched.

This clone was observed a handful of times. The CDR3 region is CASRPWVFSYNEQFF. DNA of the CDR3: TGCGCCAGCCGCCCTTGGGTATTCTCCTACAATGAGCAGTTCTTC. The chain joins TRBV23-1 to TRBJ2-1; D unresolved. TRBV23-1 falls under the ORF class, with uncertain function. V lost 8 bases and J lost 0, with 14 bases in between. CDR3 length: 15 residues.

The chain couples TRBV30 to TRBJ2-5; 7 bases fit TRBD1. From germline, CDR1 is GTSNPN and CDR2 SVGIG (reference sequence). CDR3 length equals 14 residues. The V gene end was trimmed by 0 bases and the J gene end by 5 bases; junction bases not matched to a gene: 6. The CDR3 coding sequence is TGTGCCTGGAGTGTGACAGGGTCCCCCGAGACCCAGTACTTC. Encoded protein: CAWSVTGSPETQYF.

This chain links TRBV29-1 with TRBJ2-5, with D perhaps TRBD1 (6 bases). Trimming cost V 6 bases and J 7 bases, with 15 bases left between them. This CDR3 region has 12 residues. CDR1 and CDR2 (germline): SQVTM, ANQGSEA. CDR3 region: CSVRQEPGTQYF. The CDR3 DNA sequence: TGCAGCGTACGACAGGAGCCGGGGACCCAGTACTTC.

The J gene is TRBJ2-5, the V gene TRBV2; D may be TRBD2 (6 bases). The CDR3 loop spans 14 amino acids. V was clipped by 7 bases and J by 3 bases, with 15 bases between them. Germline V CDR1 and CDR2: SNHLY, FYNNEI. The CDR3 loop is CASKESSGEETQYF. The CDR3 nucleotides read TGTGCCAGCAAGGAGTCGTCGGGAGAAGAGACCCAGTACTTC.

The chain carries TRBV6-4 and TRBJ2-3; D gene unclear. V lost 3 bases and J 3 bases, leaving 7 bases between the germline ends. Looked up from germline, CDR1 is MRHNA and CDR2 is SNTAGT. CDR3 length: 13 amino acids. The CDR3 DNA sequence: TGTGCCAGCAGTGAAATCGTGACAGATACGCAGTATTTT. Protein sequence: CASSEIVTDTQYF.

V and J are TRBV28 and TRBJ2-7; 8 nucleotides align to TRBD2. The CDR3 has 16 amino acids. Germline CDR1 and CDR2: MDHEN and SYDVKM. V was clipped by 2 bases and J by 3 bases; unmatched bases: 9. DNA of the CDR3: TGTGCCAGCAGTTTAGTGAGGCCGGGAGGGGGCTACGAGCAGTACTTC. This gives the protein CASSLVRPGGGYEQYF.